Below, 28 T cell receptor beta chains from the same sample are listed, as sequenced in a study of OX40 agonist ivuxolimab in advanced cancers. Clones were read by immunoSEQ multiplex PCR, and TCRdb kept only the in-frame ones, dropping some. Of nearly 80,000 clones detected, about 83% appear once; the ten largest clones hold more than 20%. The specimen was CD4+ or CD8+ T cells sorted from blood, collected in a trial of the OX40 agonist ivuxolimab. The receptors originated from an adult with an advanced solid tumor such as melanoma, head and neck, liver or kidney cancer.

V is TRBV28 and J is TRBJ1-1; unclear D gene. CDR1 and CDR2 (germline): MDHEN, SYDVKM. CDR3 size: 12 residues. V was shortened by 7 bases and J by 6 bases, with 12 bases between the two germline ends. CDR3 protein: CASTSHGAEAFF. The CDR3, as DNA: TGTGCCAGCACCTCCCATGGCGCTGAAGCTTTCTTT.

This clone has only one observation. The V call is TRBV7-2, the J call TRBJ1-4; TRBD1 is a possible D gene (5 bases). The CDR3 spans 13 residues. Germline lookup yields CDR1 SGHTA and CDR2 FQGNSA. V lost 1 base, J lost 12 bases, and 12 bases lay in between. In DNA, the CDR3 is TGTGCCAGCAGCTTAGAGGGGCGGAGGCAACTGTTTTTT. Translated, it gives CASSLEGRRQLFF.

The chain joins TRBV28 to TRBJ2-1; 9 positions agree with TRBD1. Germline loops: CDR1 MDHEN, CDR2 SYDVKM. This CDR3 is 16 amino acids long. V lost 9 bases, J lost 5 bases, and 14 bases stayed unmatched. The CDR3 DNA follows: TGTGCCAGTAGGTACCCGGGACAGGGAATCCACAATGAGCAGTTCTTC. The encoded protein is CASRYPGQGIHNEQFF.

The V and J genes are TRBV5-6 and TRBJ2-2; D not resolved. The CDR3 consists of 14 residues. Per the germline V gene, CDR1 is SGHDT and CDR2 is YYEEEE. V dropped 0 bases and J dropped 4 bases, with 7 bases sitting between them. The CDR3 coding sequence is TGTGCCAGCAGCTTGGCCCCAGTCACCGGGGAGCTGTTTTTT. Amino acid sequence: CASSLAPVTGELFF.

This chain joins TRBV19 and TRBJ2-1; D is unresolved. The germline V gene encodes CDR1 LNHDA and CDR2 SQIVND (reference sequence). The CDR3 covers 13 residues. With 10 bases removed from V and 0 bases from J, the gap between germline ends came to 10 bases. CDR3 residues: CATSHGSYNEQFF. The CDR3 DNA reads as TGTGCCACCAGTCACGGCTCCTACAATGAGCAGTTCTTC.

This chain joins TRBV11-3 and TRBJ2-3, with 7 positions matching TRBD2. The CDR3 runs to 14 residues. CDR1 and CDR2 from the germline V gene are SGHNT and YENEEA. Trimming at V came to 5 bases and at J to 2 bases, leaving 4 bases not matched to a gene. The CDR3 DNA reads TGTGCCAGCAGCCCCCGACTAGCCACAGATACGCAGTATTTT. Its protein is CASSPRLATDTQYF.

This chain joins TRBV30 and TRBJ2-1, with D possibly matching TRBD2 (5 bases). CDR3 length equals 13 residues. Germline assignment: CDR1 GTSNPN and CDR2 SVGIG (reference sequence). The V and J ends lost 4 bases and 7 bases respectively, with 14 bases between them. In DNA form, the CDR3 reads TGTGCCTGGACCAAGGACTCCCGGAATGAGCAGTTCTTC. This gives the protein CAWTKDSRNEQFF.

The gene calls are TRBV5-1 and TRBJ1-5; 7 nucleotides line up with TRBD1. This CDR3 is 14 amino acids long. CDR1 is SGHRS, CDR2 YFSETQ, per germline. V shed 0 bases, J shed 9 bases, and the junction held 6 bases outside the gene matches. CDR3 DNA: TGCGCCAGCAGCTTGGGACAGGGCGACAGGCCCCAGCATTTT. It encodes CASSLGQGDRPQHF.

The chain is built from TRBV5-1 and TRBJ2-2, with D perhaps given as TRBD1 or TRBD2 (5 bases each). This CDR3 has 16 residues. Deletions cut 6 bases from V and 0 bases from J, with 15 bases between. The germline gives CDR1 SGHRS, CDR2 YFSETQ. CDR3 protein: CASMRDRLANTGELFF. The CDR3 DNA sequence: TGCGCCAGCATGAGGGACCGCCTCGCGAACACCGGGGAGCTGTTTTTT.

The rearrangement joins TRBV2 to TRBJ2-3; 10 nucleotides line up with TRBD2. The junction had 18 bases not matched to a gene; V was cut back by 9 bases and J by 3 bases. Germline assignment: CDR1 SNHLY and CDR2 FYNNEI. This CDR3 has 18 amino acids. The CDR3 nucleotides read TGTGCCAGTCTTGGGACTAGCGAGTCTATGGGGGAAACAGATACGCAGTATTTT. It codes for CASLGTSESMGETDTQYF.

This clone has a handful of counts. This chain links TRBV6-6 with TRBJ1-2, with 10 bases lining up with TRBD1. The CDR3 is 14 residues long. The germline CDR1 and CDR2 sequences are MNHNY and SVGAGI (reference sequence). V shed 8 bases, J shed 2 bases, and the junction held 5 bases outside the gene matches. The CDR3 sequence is CASLGQGLNYGYTF. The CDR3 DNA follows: TGTGCCAGCCTGGGACAGGGGTTAAACTATGGCTACACCTTC.

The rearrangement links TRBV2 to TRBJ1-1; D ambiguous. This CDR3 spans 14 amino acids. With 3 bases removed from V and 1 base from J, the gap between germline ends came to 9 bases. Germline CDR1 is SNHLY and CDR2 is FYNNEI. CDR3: CASSDVLGNTEAFF. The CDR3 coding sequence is TGTGCCAGCAGTGATGTCCTAGGGAACACTGAAGCTTTCTTT.

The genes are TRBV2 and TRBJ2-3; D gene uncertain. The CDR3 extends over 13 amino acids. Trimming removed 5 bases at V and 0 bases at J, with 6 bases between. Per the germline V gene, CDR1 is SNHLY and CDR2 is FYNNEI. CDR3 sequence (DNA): TGTGCCAGCAGTAGGGAAAGCACAGATACGCAGTATTTT. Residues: CASSRESTDTQYF.

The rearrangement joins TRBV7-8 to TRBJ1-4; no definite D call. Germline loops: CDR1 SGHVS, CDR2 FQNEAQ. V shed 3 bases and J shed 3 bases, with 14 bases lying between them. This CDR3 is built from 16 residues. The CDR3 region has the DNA TGTGCCAGCAGCTTGTCCCGCGGGATGTCTAATGAAAAACTGTTTTTT. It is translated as CASSLSRGMSNEKLFF.

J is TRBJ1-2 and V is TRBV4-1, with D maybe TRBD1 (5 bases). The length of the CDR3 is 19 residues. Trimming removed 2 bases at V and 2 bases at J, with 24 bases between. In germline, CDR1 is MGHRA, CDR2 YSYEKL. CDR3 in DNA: TGCGCCAGCAGCCAACTGGCCAACAACCGACAGAAATTAAACTATGGCTACACCTTC. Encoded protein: CASSQLANNRQKLNYGYTF.

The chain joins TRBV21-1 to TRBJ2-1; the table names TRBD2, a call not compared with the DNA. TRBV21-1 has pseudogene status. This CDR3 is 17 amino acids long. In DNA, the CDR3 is TGTGCCAGCAGCAAAGAGAGACTAGCGGGAGGTGACAATGAGCAGTTCTTC. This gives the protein CASSKERLAGGDNEQFF.

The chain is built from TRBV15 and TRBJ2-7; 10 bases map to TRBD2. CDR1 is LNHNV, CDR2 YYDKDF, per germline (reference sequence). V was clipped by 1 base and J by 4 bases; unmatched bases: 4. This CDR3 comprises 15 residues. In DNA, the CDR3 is TGTGCCACCAGCAGAGGAAGCGGGGGGGCTTACGAGCAGTACTTC. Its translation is CATSRGSGGAYEQYF.

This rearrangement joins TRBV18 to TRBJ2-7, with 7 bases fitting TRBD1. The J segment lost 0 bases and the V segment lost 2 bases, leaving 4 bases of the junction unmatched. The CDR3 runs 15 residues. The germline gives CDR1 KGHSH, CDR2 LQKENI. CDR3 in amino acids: CASSPWTGGSYEQYF. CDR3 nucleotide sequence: TGTGCCAGCTCACCATGGACAGGAGGCTCCTACGAGCAGTACTTC.

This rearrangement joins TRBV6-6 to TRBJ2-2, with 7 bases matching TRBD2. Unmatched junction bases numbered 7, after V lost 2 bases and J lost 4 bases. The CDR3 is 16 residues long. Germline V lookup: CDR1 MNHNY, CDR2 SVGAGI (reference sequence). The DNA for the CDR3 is TGTGCCAGCAGTTACCGGGAGGTATCGACCACCGGGGAGCTGTTTTTT. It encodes CASSYREVSTTGELFF.

CDR3 nucleotide sequence: TGTGCCAGTAGTATGGGGACAGAATACCTCTCTGGAAACACCATATATTTT. Its protein product is CASSMGTEYLSGNTIYF. This chain connects TRBV19 to TRBJ1-3; 7 bases agree with TRBD1. The V and J ends lost 3 bases and 0 bases, in that order; junction bases with no gene match: 8. CDR1 is LNHDA, CDR2 SQIVND, per germline (reference sequence). The CDR3 spans 17 residues. The entire variable domain, with the rest obtained from reference TRBV19 and TRBJ1-3, is as follows: DGGITQSPKYLFRKEGQNVTLSCEQNLNHDAMYWYRQDPGQGLRLIYYSQIVNDFQKGDIAEGYSVSREKKESFPLTVTSAQKNPTAFYLCASSMGTEYLSGNTIYFGEGSWLTVV.

The CDR3 DNA reads TGTGCCAGCAGCCCTAGCGGGAGGGGGTACAATGAGCAGTTCTTC. It codes for CASSPSGRGYNEQFF. V is TRBV7-7 and J is TRBJ2-1; 12 bases match TRBD2. The CDR3 is 15 residues long. Germline V lookup: CDR1 SSHAT, CDR2 FNYEAQ (reference sequence). V dropped 5 bases and J dropped 4; count of bases not matched to a gene: 3. Drawing the rest from reference TRBV7-7 and TRBJ2-1, the complete variable domain is GAGVSQSPRYKVTKRGQDVTLRCDPISSHATLYWYQQALGQGPEFLTYFNYEAQPDKSGLPSDRFSAERPEGSISTLTIQRTEQRDSAMYRCASSPSGRGYNEQFFGPGTRLTVL.

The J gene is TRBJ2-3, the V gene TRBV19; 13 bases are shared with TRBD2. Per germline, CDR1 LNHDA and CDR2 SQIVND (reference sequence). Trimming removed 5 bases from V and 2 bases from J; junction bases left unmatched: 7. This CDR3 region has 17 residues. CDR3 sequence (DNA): TGTGCCAGTAGTCCCCGACTAGCGGGAGGTAACACAGATACGCAGTATTTT. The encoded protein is CASSPRLAGGNTDTQYF. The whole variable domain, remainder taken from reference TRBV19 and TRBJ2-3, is DGGITQSPKYLFRKEGQNVTLSCEQNLNHDAMYWYRQDPGQGLRLIYYSQIVNDFQKGDIAEGYSVSREKKESFPLTVTSAQKNPTAFYLCASSPRLAGGNTDTQYFGPGTRLTVL.

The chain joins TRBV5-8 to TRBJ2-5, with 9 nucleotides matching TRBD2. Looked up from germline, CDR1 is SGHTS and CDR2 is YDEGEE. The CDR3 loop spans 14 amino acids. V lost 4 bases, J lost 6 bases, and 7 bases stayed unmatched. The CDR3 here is CASSPGLAVQTQYF. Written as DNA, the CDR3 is TGTGCCAGCAGCCCGGGACTAGCTGTGCAGACCCAGTACTTC.

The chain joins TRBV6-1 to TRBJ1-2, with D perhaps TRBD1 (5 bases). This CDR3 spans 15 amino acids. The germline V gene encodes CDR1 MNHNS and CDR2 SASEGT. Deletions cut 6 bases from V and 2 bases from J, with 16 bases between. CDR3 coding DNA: TGTGCCAGCAGCCGGGACCTCCAAATCAACTATGGCTACACCTTC. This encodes CASSRDLQINYGYTF.

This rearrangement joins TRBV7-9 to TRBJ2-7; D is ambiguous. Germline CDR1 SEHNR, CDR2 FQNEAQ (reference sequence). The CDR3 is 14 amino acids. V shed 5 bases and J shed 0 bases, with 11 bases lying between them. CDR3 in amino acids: CASSQGQNSYEQYF. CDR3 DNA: TGTGCCAGCAGCCAAGGGCAGAACTCCTACGAGCAGTACTTC. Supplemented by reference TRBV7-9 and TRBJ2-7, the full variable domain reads DTGVSQNPRHKITKRGQNVTFRCDPISEHNRLYWYRQTLGQGPEFLTYFQNEAQLEKSRLLSDRFSAERPKGSFSTLEIQRTEQGDSAMYLCASSQGQNSYEQYFGPGTRLTVT.

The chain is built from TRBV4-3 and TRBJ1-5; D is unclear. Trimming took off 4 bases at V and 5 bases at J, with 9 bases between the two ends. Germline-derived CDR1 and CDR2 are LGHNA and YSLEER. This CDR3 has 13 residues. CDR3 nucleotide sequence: TGCGCCAGCAGCCTCGGGCTAGATCAGCCCCAGCATTTT. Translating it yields CASSLGLDQPQHF.

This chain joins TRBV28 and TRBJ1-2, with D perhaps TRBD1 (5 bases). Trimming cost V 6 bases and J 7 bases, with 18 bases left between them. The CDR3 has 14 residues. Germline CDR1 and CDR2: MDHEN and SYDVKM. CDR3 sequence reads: CASRSNQGDGGYTF. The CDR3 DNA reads TGTGCCAGCAGATCCAATCAAGGGGACGGTGGCTACACCTTC.

The CDR3 DNA sequence: TGTGCCAGCAGCCAAGGGGGGGAGACCCAGTACTTC. It specifies CASSQGGETQYF. The chain combines TRBV14 with TRBJ2-5; D may match TRBD1 or TRBD2 (5 bases each). Germline loops: CDR1 SGHDN, CDR2 FVKESK. V gave up 1 base and J gave up 5 bases, with 5 bases separating them. The CDR3 is 12 residues long.